This is a list of T cell receptor beta chains from one sample in a study of T cells expressing NK-cell markers. TCRdb re-called the 5' RACE reads and catalogs CDR3 proteins one per entry, DNA excluded. This sample lists about 32,000 distinct CDR3 sequences; its ten largest clones have less than 65%. Material for sequencing was blood T cells: a sorted CD56 or NKG2C T cell subset, CD4+ or CD8+ T cells, or bulk PBMC T cells (not recorded which). These receptors were taken from a woman aged 18-69 years in good health. Both conserved end residues are part of each CDR3. Size is stated for part of the rows, as once, few or many counts, or as a class when the clone is expanded.

clone_size j_call v_call cdr3_aa
NA TRBJ1-1 TRBV28 CASSLSVNTEAFF
NA TRBJ2-1 TRBV5-1 CASSLKGADYNEQFF
NA TRBJ2-3 TRBV6-4 CASSVGLDSDTQYF
NA TRBJ2-5 TRBV5-5 CASRISVLAGEGTQYF
NA TRBJ1-5 TRBV12-3/TRBV12-4 CASSLSRGLWPQHF
NA TRBJ1-5 TRBV2 CASSEFWQGGNQPQHF
NA TRBJ2-1 TRBV10-2 CASSEGASGFYNEQFF
NA TRBJ1-5 TRBV20-1 CSARPGGNPQHF
NA TRBJ1-2 TRBV12-3/TRBV12-4 CASNPGTGDGYTF
NA TRBJ1-2 TRBV16 CASSQFRFNYGYTF
NA TRBJ2-1 TRBV5-1 CASSLGGNEQFF
NA TRBJ2-1 TRBV12-3/TRBV12-4 CASSLQYNEQFF
NA TRBJ2-1 TRBV12-3/TRBV12-4 CASSFGGRESPSYNEQFF
NA TRBJ2-5 TRBV29-1 CSVEGAGLRGQETQYF
NA TRBJ2-1 TRBV13 CASSSTSGGAYNEQFF
NA TRBJ2-5 TRBV13 CASSVPGLAGGKETQYF
NA TRBJ2-1 TRBV9 CASSLSQVSNEQFF
medium-sized TRBJ2-7 TRBV6-1 CATRFDLGYEQYF
NA TRBJ2-1 TRBV5-6 CASSTGGTYNEQFF
NA TRBJ1-5 TRBV12-3/TRBV12-4 CAIGTGNQPQHF
NA TRBJ2-7 TRBV27 CASSLEQSAYEQYF
NA TRBJ1-5 TRBV20-1 CSASQEEWQPQHF
NA TRBJ2-7 TRBV28 CASSIAGDPYEQYF
NA TRBJ2-1 TRBV14 CASSTRDRSYNEQFF
NA TRBJ2-7 TRBV20-1 CSAPPDGGSLSYEQYF
NA TRBJ2-1 TRBV14 CASSQGIDEQFF
NA TRBJ1-4 TRBV12-3/TRBV12-4 CAIRWWALKEKLFF
NA TRBJ1-4 TRBV6-5 CASSYSRPHEKLFF
NA TRBJ1-1 TRBV5-1 CASSLESGNTEAFF
NA TRBJ1-5 TRBV9 CASSSGGNQPQHF